Here is one TCR beta chain with its context. No antigen is known for it. The data belong to a study of regulatory and conventional T cells in RAG deficiency. The study's findings and limits: Compared with controls, unique Treg TCR beta sequences dropped roughly 94-fold in Omenn syndrome and CID/AS. In Omenn syndrome, Treg and Tconv repertoires overlapped >80%.

This table comes from immunoSEQ multiplex PCR, and its TCRdb copy is limited to in-frame clones, with some not included. The table includes more than 20,000 clones, approximately 96% detected once. Blood CD4+ CD25-low CD127-high conventional T cells supplied the genomic DNA template. V shed 5 bases and J shed 8 bases, with 12 bases lying between them. This CDR3 is 11 amino acids long. Germline CDR1 and CDR2: DFQATT and SNEGSKA (reference sequence). This sample was shared with a second study, whose subject was regulatory T cells. That work adds: Primers: 52 TRBV forward and 13 TRBJ reverse. Patient repertoires had restricted TRB V-J pairs and skewed V and J usage, most in Tregs.

The TCR originated in a human donor in good health. Sequenced sample: CD25- CD4+ T cells sorted from blood. The V and J genes are TRBV20-1 and TRBJ1-2, with D possibly being TRBD1 (6 bases). Written as DNA, the CDR3 is TGCAGTGCTCAACAGGGCCGAGGCTACACCTTC. This gives the protein CSAQQGRGYTF.